The table lists the clone carrying this T cell receptor (beta chain) with a count of one. Its antigen is unknown. Looked up from germline, CDR1 is MRHNA and CDR2 is SNTAGT. This CDR3 has 13 amino acids. V dropped 5 bases and J dropped 8 bases, with 12 bases sitting between them. This entry is derived from a study of CD4 T cell repertoires in COVID-19. General observations from the study: Between about 6 and 27% of SARS-CoV-2 clonotypes also appeared in SARS-CoV and/or HKU1 spike cultures. Suggested intraclonal diversification: top SARS-CoV-2-reactive clonotypes appeared in two or three memory subsets.

These patients had recovered from COVID-19 ranging mild to severe. The protocol was immunoSEQ multiplex PCR, while the TCRdb copy is restricted to in-frame clones and leaves out a portion. The data hold approximately 75,000 clones, with 83% observed a single time. The rearrangement links TRBV6-4 to TRBJ2-2; D gene ambiguous. The sequencing here drew on CD4+ T cells from peripheral blood, taken after recovery from COVID-19. The origin of this receptor is a human donor who had COVID-19. In DNA, the CDR3 is TGTGCCAGCAGTACGGAGATAGAGGGGGAGCTGTTTTTT. Amino acid sequence: CASSTEIEGELFF.